The source of this T cell receptor (beta chain) is a study of T cell responses to AZD1222 COVID-19 vaccine. The germline CDR1 and CDR2 sequences are MGHRA and YSYEKL. Between the trimmed V and J ends, which lost 4 bases and 0 bases, there was a span of 16 bases. This CDR3 has 17 amino acids. The repertoire was sequenced with immunoSEQ multiplex PCR; TCRdb's copy has only in-frame clones and lacks some. The sample contains roughly 100,000 clones, over 75% of which appear only once. The TCR sequence derives from an adult in good health. The sequencing used peripheral blood, collected on day 0 of AZD1222 vaccination. The chain is built from TRBV4-1 and TRBJ2-1; D is perhaps TRBD1 or TRBD2 (6 bases each). The CDR3 DNA sequence: TGCGCCAGCAGCCCTAAGGGGGGCCACAGCTCCTACAATGAGCAGTTCTTC. It is translated as CASSPKGGHSSYNEQFF.